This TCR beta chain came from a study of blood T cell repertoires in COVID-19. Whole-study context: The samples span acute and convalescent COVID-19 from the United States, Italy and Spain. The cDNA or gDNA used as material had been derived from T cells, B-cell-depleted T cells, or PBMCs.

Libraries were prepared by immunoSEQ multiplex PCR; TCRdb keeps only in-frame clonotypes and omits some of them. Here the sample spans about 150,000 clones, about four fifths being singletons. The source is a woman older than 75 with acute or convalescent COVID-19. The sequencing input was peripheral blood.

The CDR3 is CASRTGQGAPQETQYF. DNA of the CDR3: TGTGCCAGCAGGACCGGACAGGGGGCGCCCCAAGAGACCCAGTACTTC. The chain couples TRBV11-2 to TRBJ2-5; 11 bases match TRBD1. Germline CDR1 reads SGHAT; CDR2 reads FQNNGV. Losses at the gene ends were 6 bases for V and 1 base for J; bases not matched to a gene: 7. The CDR3 is 16 residues long. Combining the CDR3 with reference TRBV11-2 and TRBJ2-5 gives the whole variable domain EAGVAQSPRYKIIEKRQSVAFWCNPISGHATLYWYQQILGQGPKLLIQFQNNGVVDDSQLPKDRFSAERLKGVDSTLKIQPAKLEDSAVYLCASRTGQGAPQETQYFGPGTRLLVL.